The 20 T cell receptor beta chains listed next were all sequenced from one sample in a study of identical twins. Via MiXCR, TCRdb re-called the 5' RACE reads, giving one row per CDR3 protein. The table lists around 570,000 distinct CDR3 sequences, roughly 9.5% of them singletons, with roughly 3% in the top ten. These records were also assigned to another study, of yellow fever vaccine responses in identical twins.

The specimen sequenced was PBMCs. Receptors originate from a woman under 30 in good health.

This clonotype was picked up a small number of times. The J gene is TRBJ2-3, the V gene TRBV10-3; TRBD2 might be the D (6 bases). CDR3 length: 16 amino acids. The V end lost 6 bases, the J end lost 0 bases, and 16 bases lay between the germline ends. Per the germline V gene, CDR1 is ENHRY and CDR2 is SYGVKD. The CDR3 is CAISLPPSASTDTQYF. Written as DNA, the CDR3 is TGTGCCATCAGCCTTCCGCCTAGCGCGAGCACAGATACGCAGTATTTT.

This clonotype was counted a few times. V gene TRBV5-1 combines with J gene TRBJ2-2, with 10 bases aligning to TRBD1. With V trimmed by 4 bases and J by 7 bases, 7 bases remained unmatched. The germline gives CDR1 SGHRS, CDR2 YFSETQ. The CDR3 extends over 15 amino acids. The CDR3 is CASSRDRGQVGELFF. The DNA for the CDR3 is TGCGCCAGCAGCCGTGACAGGGGGCAAGTCGGGGAGCTGTTTTTT.

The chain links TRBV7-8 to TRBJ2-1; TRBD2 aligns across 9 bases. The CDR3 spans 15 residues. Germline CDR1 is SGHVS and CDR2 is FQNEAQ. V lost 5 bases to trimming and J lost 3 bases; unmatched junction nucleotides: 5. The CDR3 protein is CASSKTSGLYNEQFF. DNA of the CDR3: TGTGCCAGCAGCAAGACTAGCGGACTCTACAATGAGCAGTTCTTC. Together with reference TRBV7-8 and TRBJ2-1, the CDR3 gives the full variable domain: GAGVSQSPRYKVAKRGQDVALRCDPISGHVSLFWYQQALGQGPEFLTYFQNEAQLDKSGLPSDRFFAERPEGSVSTLKIQRTQQEDSAVYLCASSKTSGLYNEQFFGPGTRLTVL.

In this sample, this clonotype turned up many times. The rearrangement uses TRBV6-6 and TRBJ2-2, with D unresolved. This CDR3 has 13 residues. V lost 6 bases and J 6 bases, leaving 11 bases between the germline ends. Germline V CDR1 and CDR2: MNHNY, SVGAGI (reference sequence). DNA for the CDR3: TGTGCCAGCAGCCCGGACGGGTCCGGGGAGCTGTTTTTT. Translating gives CASSPDGSGELFF.

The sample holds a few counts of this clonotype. The CDR3, as DNA: TGCAGTGCTAGAAGCCCCCAGGGGGGGGGAGGGGCCCAGTACTTC. Translated, it gives CSARSPQGGGGAQYF. The chain employs TRBV20-1 and TRBJ2-5; D could derive from TRBD1 or TRBD2 (7 bases each). Trimming cost V 2 bases and J 9 bases, with 22 bases left between them. Germline lookup yields CDR1 DFQATT and CDR2 SNEGSKA (reference sequence). CDR3 length: 15 amino acids.

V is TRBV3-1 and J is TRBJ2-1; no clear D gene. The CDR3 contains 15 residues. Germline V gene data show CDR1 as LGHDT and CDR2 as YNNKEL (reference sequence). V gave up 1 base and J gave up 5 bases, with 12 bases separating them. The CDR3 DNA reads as TGTGCCAGCAGCCAAGGGAACTCGAGACACAATGAGCAGTTCTTC. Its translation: CASSQGNSRHNEQFF.

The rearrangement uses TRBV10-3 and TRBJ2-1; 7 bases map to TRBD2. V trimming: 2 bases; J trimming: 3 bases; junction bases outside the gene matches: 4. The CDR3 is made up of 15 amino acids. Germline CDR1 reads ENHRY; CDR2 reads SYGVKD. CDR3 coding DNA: TGTGCCATCAGTGAGCAAGCGGGGATCTACAATGAGCAGTTCTTC. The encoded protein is CAISEQAGIYNEQFF.

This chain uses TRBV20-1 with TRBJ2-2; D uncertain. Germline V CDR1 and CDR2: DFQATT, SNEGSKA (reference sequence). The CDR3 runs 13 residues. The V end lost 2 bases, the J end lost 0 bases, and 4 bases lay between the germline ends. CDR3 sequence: CSARYPNTGELFF. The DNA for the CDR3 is TGCAGTGCTAGATACCCGAACACCGGGGAGCTGTTTTTT.

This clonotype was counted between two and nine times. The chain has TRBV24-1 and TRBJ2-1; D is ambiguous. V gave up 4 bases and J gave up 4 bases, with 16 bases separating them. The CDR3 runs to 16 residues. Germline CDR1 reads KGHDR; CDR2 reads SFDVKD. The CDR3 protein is CATSEALGKTYNEQFF. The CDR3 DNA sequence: TGTGCCACCAGTGAAGCACTCGGCAAAACATACAATGAGCAGTTCTTC.

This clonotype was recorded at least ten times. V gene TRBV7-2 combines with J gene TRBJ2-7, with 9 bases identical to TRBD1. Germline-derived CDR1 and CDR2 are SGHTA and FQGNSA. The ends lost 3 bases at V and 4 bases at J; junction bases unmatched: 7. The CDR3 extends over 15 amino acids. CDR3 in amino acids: CASSFSGTGPYEQYF. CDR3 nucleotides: TGTGCCAGCAGCTTCTCCGGGACAGGGCCATACGAGCAGTACTTC.

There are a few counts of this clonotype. In DNA form, the CDR3 reads TGTGCCACCAAGTTCGGGGGGGGGCCCTTCCAAGAGACCCAGTACTTC. Encoded protein: CATKFGGGPFQETQYF. The rearrangement uses TRBV2 and TRBJ2-5; TRBD2 agrees at 8 bases. CDR3 length equals 16 residues. Trimming cost V 10 bases and J 1 base; bases outside gene matches: 14. The germline CDR1 and CDR2 sequences are SNHLY and FYNNEI.

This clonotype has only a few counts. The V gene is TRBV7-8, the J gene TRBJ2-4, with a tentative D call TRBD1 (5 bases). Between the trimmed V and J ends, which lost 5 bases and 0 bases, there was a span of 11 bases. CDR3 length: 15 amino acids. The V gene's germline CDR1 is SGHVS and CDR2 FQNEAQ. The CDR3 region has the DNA TGTGCCAGCAGCCCAGGACAACTAGCCAAAAACATTCAGTACTTC. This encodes CASSPGQLAKNIQYF.

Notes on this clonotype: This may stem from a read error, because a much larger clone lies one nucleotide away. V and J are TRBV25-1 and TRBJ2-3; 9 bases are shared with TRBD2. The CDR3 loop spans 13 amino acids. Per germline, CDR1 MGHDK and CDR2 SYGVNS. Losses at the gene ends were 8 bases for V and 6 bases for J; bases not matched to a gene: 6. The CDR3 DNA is TGTGCCAGCGGTAATACTAGCGGGGATACGCAGTATTTT. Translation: CASGNTSGDTQYF.

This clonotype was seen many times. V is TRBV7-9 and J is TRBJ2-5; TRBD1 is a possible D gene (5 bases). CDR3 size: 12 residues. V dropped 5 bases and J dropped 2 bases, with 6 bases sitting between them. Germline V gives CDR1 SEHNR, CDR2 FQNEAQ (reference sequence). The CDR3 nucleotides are TGTGCCAGCAGCCGACAGCAAGAGACCCAGTACTTC. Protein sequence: CASSRQQETQYF.

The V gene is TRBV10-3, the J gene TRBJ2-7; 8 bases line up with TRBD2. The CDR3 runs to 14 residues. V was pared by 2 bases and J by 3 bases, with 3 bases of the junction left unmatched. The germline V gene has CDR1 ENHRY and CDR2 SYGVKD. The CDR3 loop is CAISEREGGYEQYF. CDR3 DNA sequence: TGTGCCATCAGTGAGCGGGAGGGAGGCTACGAGCAGTACTTC.

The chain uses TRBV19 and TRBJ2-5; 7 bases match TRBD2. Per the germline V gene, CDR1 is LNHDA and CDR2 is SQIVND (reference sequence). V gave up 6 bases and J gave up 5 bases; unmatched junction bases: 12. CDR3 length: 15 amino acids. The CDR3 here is CASSTTSPPKETQYF. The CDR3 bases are TGTGCCAGTAGCACGACTAGCCCCCCCAAGGAGACCCAGTACTTC. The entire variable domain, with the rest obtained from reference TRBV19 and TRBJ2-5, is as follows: DGGITQSPKYLFRKEGQNVTLSCEQNLNHDAMYWYRQDPGQGLRLIYYSQIVNDFQKGDIAEGYSVSREKKESFPLTVTSAQKNPTAFYLCASSTTSPPKETQYFGPGTRLLVL.

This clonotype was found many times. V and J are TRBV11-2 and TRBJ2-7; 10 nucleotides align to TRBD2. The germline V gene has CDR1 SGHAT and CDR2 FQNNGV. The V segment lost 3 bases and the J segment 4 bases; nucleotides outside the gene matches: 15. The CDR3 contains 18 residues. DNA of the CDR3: TGTGCCAGCAGCTTCGGGGCGGTGTCTAGCGGGGGAAATTACGAGCAGTACTTC. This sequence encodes CASSFGAVSSGGNYEQYF.

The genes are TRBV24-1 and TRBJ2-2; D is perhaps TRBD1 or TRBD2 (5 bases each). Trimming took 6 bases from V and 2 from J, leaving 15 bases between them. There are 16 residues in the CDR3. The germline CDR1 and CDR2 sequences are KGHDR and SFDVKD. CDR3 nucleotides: TGTGCCACCAGTACGTCTGTTGGGGGAAACACCGGGGAGCTGTTTTTT. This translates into CATSTSVGGNTGELFF.

The CDR3 is CASSLAWAARGYTF. CDR3 coding DNA: TGTGCCAGCAGCTTGGCCTGGGCCGCCAGGGGCTACACCTTC. This chain uses TRBV5-6 with TRBJ1-2; D gene unclear. CDR1 is SGHDT and CDR2 is YYEEEE in the germline V gene. V was cut by 0 bases and J by 8 bases, with 14 bases left in between. This CDR3 spans 14 amino acids. The full variable domain, its missing parts supplied by reference TRBV5-6 and TRBJ1-2, is DAGVTQSPTHLIKTRGQQVTLRCSPKSGHDTVSWYQQALGQGPQFIFQYYEEEERQRGNFPDRFSGHQFPNYSSELNVNALLLGDSALYLCASSLAWAARGYTFGSGTRLTVV.

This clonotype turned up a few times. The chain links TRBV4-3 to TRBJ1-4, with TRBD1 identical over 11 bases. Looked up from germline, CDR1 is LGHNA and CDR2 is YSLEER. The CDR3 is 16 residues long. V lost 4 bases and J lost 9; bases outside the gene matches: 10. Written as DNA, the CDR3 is TGCGCCAGCAGCCGAGGACAGGGGGCCTGGTGGAAAAAACTGTTTTTT. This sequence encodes CASSRGQGAWWKKLFF.